This T cell receptor (beta chain) was sequenced during a study of OX40 agonist ivuxolimab in advanced cancers. As for the study in general: Checkpoint inhibitors had been given previously to over 30% of patients.

Autoimmune disease history or systemic immunosuppression meant exclusion. The repertoire was sequenced with immunoSEQ multiplex PCR; TCRdb's copy has only in-frame clones and lacks some. This table holds 65,000 to 75,000 clones, roughly nine tenths found once. This CDR3 has 14 amino acids. J was trimmed by 5 bases and V by 5 bases; bases with no gene match: 9. Per the germline V gene, CDR1 is SGHVS and CDR2 is FQNEAQ. The specimen comprised CD4+ or CD8+ T cells sorted from blood, sampled in a trial of the OX40 agonist ivuxolimab. The chain couples TRBV7-8 to TRBJ2-7; TRBD2 matches at 7 bases. The sequence came from an adult with an advanced solid tumor such as melanoma, head and neck, liver or kidney cancer. Here the CDR3 reads CASSQRRGIDEQYF. The CDR3 DNA sequence: TGTGCCAGCAGCCAAAGGCGGGGGATCGACGAGCAGTACTTC.